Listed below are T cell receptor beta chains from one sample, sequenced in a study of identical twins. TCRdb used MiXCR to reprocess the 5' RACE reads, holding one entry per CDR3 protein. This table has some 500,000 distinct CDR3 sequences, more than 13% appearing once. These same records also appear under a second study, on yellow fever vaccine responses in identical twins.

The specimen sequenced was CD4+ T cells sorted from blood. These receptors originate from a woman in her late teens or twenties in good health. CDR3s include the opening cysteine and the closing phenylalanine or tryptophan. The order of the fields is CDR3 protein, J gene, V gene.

CDR3 protein: CASSGGPGQGKKSSYEQYF; J gene: TRBJ2-7; V gene: TRBV2
CDR3 protein: CSAITSVKQFF; J gene: TRBJ2-1; V gene: TRBV20-1
CDR3 protein: CASSSQGALSPLHF; J gene: TRBJ1-6; V gene: TRBV12-3/TRBV12-4
CDR3 protein: CASSPFSGAASNEQFF; J gene: TRBJ2-1; V gene: TRBV9
CDR3 protein: CASSQLGVSQFF; J gene: TRBJ2-1; V gene: TRBV14
CDR3 protein: CAWSPSSHTGELFF; J gene: TRBJ2-2; V gene: TRBV30
CDR3 protein: CASSFADRAHEQYF; J gene: TRBJ2-7; V gene: TRBV12-3/TRBV12-4
CDR3 protein: CASRDGTGRNQPQHF; J gene: TRBJ1-5; V gene: TRBV28
CDR3 protein: CASSNRPGNEQFF; J gene: TRBJ2-1; V gene: TRBV4-2
CDR3 protein: CASSLLRQGAPDRYEQYF; J gene: TRBJ2-7; V gene: TRBV11-1
CDR3 protein: CASSLGFGTGNTDTQYF; J gene: TRBJ2-3; V gene: TRBV5-1
CDR3 protein: CASSQVGTLNTEAFF; J gene: TRBJ1-1; V gene: TRBV3-1
CDR3 protein: CSASEDRVYNEQFF; J gene: TRBJ2-1; V gene: TRBV20-1